The 3 T cell receptor beta chains reported below all come from one sample, sequenced in a study of blood T cell repertoires in COVID-19 (dated by TCRdb to 2020 to 2022). The library relied on the immunoSEQ multiplex PCR assay. Drawn from immuneACCESS, this table holds only the in-frame rearrangements with V and J called that TCRdb kept. Clones are partly lost; checked studies trace under half to an unresolved V gene and leave the rest unexplained. The sample profile shows about 15,000 clones; roughly 88% of them were found once. The ten top clones hold about 26% of the sample. Sequencing used peripheral blood. The source is a woman in her fifties or sixties with active or convalescent COVID-19.

V is TRBV2 and J is TRBJ1-1, with unresolved D. Germline values: CDR1 SNHLY, CDR2 FYNNEI. The CDR3 spans 13 residues. V was cut by 4 bases and J by 9 bases, with 15 bases left in between. As DNA, the CDR3 is TGTGCCAGCAGTGCTCAAGGTGTCGGGAAAGCTTTCTTT. Encoded protein: CASSAQGVGKAFF.

V usage is TRBV4-1 and J usage is TRBJ1-2; TRBD1 agrees at 7 bases. Per the germline V gene, CDR1 is MGHRA and CDR2 is YSYEKL. This CDR3 is built from 13 residues. The V and J ends lost 1 base and 7 bases, in that order; junction bases with no gene match: 3. The CDR3 DNA reads as TGCGCCAGCAGCCAAGTGAGGGGGCCTGGCTACACCTTC. Residues: CASSQVRGPGYTF.

This clone is large in the sample. The gene calls are TRBV15 and TRBJ2-7, with TRBD2 matching 7 bases. J lost 5 bases, V lost 0 bases, and 4 bases had no gene match. The germline CDR1 and CDR2 sequences are LNHNV and YYDKDF (reference sequence). This CDR3 is 14 amino acids long. The CDR3: CATSRDWEGNEQYF. CDR3 DNA: TGTGCCACCAGCAGAGATTGGGAGGGGAACGAGCAGTACTTC.